Listed here are 11 T cell receptor beta chains from one sample, sequenced in a study of shared clonotypes between healthy human individuals. Sequencing used immunoSEQ multiplex PCR; TCRdb keeps in-frame clones, though not all of them. This table holds 1,100,000 or so clones, approximately 80% found once. The sample comprised memory CD4+ T cells from PBMCs. Subset defined: CD45RA-negative fraction. Receptors originate from a man aged 18 to 29 in good health. Some clones in this sample may be carry-over from other donors' samples.

The chain employs TRBV5-1 and TRBJ2-3; no reliable D call. From germline, CDR1 is SGHRS and CDR2 YFSETQ. The CDR3 covers 13 residues. Trimming cost V 2 bases and J 12 bases, with 16 bases left between them. The DNA for the CDR3 is TGCGCCAGCAGCTTCGAAGAGAGCCCCCCCCAGTATTTT. Protein product: CASSFEESPPQYF.

The rearrangement joins TRBV4-1 to TRBJ2-5; no firm D call. The V gene's germline CDR1 is MGHRA and CDR2 YSYEKL. The CDR3 sequence is 13 residues long. Between the trimmed V and J ends, which lost 4 bases and 4 bases, there was a span of 10 bases. The CDR3 sequence is CASSLARAETQYF. CDR3 DNA sequence: TGCGCCAGCAGCCTCGCTAGAGCAGAGACCCAGTACTTC.

The rearrangement links TRBV30 to TRBJ1-3; no clear D. Trimming shortened V by 0 bases and J by 3 bases, and 9 bases separated the two germline ends. Germline CDR1 is GTSNPN and CDR2 is SVGIG (reference sequence). The CDR3 runs 14 residues. The CDR3 nucleotides are TGTGCCTGGAGTGTCGGGGAGCGTGGAAACACCATATATTTT. Encoded protein: CAWSVGERGNTIYF.

The rearrangement links TRBV5-4 to TRBJ2-7; 7 bases are a match to TRBD2. Germline assignment: CDR1 SGHNT and CDR2 YYREEE (reference sequence). J was trimmed by 3 bases and V by 4 bases; bases with no gene match: 13. The CDR3 is 16 residues long. Here the CDR3 reads CASSVAPSGQIYEQYF. In DNA, the CDR3 is TGTGCCAGCAGCGTCGCCCCTAGCGGTCAAATCTACGAGCAGTACTTC.

This sequence joins TRBV4-3 and TRBJ1-3, with unresolved D. The CDR3 has 13 residues. CDR1 and CDR2 (germline): LGHNA, YSLEER. Trimming took off 6 bases at V and 0 bases at J, with 6 bases between the two ends. CDR3 sequence (DNA): TGCGCCAGCAGATCGGACTCTGGAAACACCATATATTTT. It specifies CASRSDSGNTIYF.

The chain combines TRBV28 with TRBJ2-6; 7 positions match TRBD1. CDR1 is MDHEN, CDR2 SYDVKM, per germline. This CDR3 has 15 amino acids. J was trimmed by 1 base and V by 6 bases; bases with no gene match: 3. The CDR3 DNA sequence: TGTGCCAGCAGCAAACAGGGGTCTGGGGCCAACGTCCTGACTTTC. Amino acid sequence: CASSKQGSGANVLTF.

CDR3 sequence reads: CASKPTSGSVASYNEQFF. CDR3 sequence (DNA): TGTGCCTCGAAACCGACTAGCGGGAGCGTCGCCTCCTACAATGAGCAGTTCTTC. The chain joins TRBV30 to TRBJ2-1; TRBD2 aligns across 12 bases. J lost 0 bases, V lost 7 bases, and 13 bases had no gene match. This CDR3 is 18 amino acids long. Looked up from germline, CDR1 is GTSNPN and CDR2 is SVGIG (reference sequence).

The V call is TRBV28, the J call TRBJ2-7; TRBD2 aligns across 14 bases. Trimming took 7 bases from V and 6 from J; bases not matched to a gene: 14. Germline lookup yields CDR1 MDHEN and CDR2 SYDVKM. CDR3 length: 17 residues. CDR3 amino acids: CASIESPGTSGRVEQYF. The CDR3 DNA sequence: TGTGCCAGCATTGAAAGCCCCGGGACTAGCGGGAGAGTCGAGCAGTACTTC.

This clone occurred many times. The V gene is TRBV10-1, the J gene TRBJ2-2, with 8 bases identical to TRBD1. The J segment lost 2 bases and the V segment lost 6 bases, leaving 2 bases of the junction unmatched. The CDR3 consists of 14 residues. Per germline, CDR1 WNHNN and CDR2 SYGVQD (reference sequence). CDR3 in amino acids: CASRTGDNTGELFF. The CDR3 region has the DNA TGCGCCAGCAGGACAGGGGATAACACCGGGGAGCTGTTTTTT.

The chain combines TRBV18 with TRBJ1-2; the match to TRBD1 covers 7 bases. Germline V gene data show CDR1 as KGHSH and CDR2 as LQKENI. The CDR3 length is 16 residues. Unmatched junction bases numbered 11, after V lost 3 bases and J lost 4 bases. CDR3 DNA: TGTGCCAGCTCACCCTCCTCCGGACAGGACATCTATGGCTACACCTTC. Protein product: CASSPSSGQDIYGYTF.

The chain is built from TRBV15 and TRBJ2-7; D perhaps matches TRBD2 (5 bases). The germline gives CDR1 LNHNV, CDR2 YYDKDF (reference sequence). V was pared by 0 bases and J by 2 bases, with 11 bases between. This CDR3 has 15 residues. The CDR3 DNA follows: TGTGCCACCAGCAGAGATCAAGCGGCCGCCTACGAGCAGTACTTC. Its protein product is CATSRDQAAAYEQYF.